Following are 5 T cell receptor beta chains from one sample sequenced in a study of tumor-infiltrating lymphocytes in glioblastoma multiforme. TCRB libraries came from RNA via three nested multiplex PCR rounds. One entry per CDR3 protein results from TCRdb running MiXCR on the multiplex PCR reads. The repertoire has some 32,000 distinct CDR3 sequences, 50% to 75% of them found once; the top ten carry around a third. The sequenced sample was brain tumor tissue. These receptor sequences come from a male donor with glioblastoma.

In regard to this clonotype: The junction departs from the called germline gene at one end, perhaps through a read error. This sequence joins TRBV14 and TRBJ1-2; D unclear. This CDR3 comprises 14 residues. Germline CDR1 reads SGHDN; CDR2 reads FVKESK. As DNA, the CDR3 is TGTGCCAGCAGCCAAGATCTCCCCCGTGGTGGCTACGCCTTC. Its protein product is CASSQDLPRGGYAF.

The J gene is TRBJ2-7, the V gene TRBV29-1; the D gene is possibly TRBD2 (6 bases). CDR1 is SQVTM and CDR2 is ANQGSEA in the germline V gene. CDR3 size: 12 residues. V was pared by 6 bases and J by 6 bases, with 15 bases between. The CDR3 DNA follows: TGCAGCGTCCGGGACTCAGATCTCGAGCAGTACTTC. It codes for CSVRDSDLEQYF.

A remark on this clonotype: The final CDR3 position lacks the conserved phenylalanine or tryptophan, pointing to a likely read error. CDR3 DNA sequence: TGTGCCAACAGTTACTCCGCCGGAGCACCGGGCAATGAGCAGTTCCTC. Amino acid sequence: CANSYSAGAPGNEQFL. The chain recombines TRBV6-6 with TRBJ2-1; no clear D gene. Germline lookup yields CDR1 MNHNY and CDR2 SVGAGI (reference sequence). This CDR3 region has 16 residues.

In DNA form, the CDR3 reads TGTGCCAGCAGAAATGACAGGGGCCGGCTGAGCAATGAAGCTTTCTTT. It yields the protein CASRNDRGRLSNEAFF. This chain links TRBV12-3 or TRBV12-4 with TRBJ1-1; 8 bases line up with TRBD1. V was pared by 6 bases and J by 7 bases, with 16 bases of the junction left unmatched. This CDR3 is 16 amino acids long.

This clonotype occurred a few times. A much larger clone sits a single nucleotide away, making a read error possible. The rearrangement joins TRBV6-5 to TRBJ1-6; 7 nucleotides line up with TRBD1. The V gene end was trimmed by 6 bases and the J gene end by 9 bases; junction bases not matched to a gene: 11. The CDR3 loop spans 15 amino acids. Per the germline V gene, CDR1 is MNHEY and CDR2 is SVGAGI. In nucleotides, the CDR3 is TGTGCCAGCAGCTTACAGGGGCCGGGAATTTCACCCCTCCACTTT. Translated, it gives CASSLQGPGISPLHF.